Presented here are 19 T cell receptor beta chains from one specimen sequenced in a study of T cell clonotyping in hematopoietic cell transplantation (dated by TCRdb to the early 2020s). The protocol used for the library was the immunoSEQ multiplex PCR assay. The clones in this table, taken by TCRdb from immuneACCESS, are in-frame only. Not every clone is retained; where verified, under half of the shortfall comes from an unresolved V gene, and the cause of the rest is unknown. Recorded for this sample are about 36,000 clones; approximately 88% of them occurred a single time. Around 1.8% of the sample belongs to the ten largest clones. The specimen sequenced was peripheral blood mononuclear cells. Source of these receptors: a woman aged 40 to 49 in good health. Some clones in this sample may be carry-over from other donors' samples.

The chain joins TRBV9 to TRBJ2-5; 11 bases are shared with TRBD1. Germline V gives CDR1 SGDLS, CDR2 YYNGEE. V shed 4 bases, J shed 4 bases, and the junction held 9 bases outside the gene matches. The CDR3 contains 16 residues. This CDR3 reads CASSSQTGTGGETQYF. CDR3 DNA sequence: TGTGCCAGCAGCTCTCAAACCGGGACAGGGGGAGAGACCCAGTACTTC. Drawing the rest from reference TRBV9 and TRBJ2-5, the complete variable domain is DSGVTQTPKHLITATGQRVTLRCSPRSGDLSVYWYQQSLDQGLQFLIQYYNGEERAKGNILERFSAQQFPDLHSELNLSSLELGDSALYFCASSSQTGTGGETQYFGPGTRLLVL.

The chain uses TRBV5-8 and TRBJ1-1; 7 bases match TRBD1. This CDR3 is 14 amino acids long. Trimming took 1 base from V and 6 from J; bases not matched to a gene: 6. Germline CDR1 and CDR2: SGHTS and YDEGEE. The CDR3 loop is CASSLSGGIAEAFF. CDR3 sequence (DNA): TGTGCCAGCAGCTTGTCAGGGGGAATCGCTGAAGCTTTCTTT.

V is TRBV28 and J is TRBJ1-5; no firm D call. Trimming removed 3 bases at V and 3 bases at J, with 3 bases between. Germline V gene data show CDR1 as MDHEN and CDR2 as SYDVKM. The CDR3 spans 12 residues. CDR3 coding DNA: TGTGCCAGCAGTTTGGCCAATCAGCCCCAGCATTTT. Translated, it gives CASSLANQPQHF.

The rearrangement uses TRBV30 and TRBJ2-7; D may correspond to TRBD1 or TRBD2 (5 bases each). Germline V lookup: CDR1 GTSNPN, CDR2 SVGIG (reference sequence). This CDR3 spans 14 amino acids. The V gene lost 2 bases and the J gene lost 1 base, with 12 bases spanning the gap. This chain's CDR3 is CAWSPGTVSYEQYF. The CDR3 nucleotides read TGTGCCTGGAGTCCAGGGACCGTTTCCTACGAGCAGTACTTC. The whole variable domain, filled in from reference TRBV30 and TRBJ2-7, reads SQTIHQWPATLVQPVGSPLSLECTVEGTSNPNLYWYRQAAGRGLQLLFYSVGIGQISSEVPQNLSASRPQDRQFILSSKKLLLSDSGFYLCAWSPGTVSYEQYFGPGTRLTVT.

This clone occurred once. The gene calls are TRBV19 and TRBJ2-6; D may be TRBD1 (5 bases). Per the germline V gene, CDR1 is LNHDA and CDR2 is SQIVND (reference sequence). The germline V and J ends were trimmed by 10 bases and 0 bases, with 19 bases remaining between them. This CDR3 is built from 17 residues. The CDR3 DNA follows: TGTGCCACTAAATGGGGCAGCCTCAACTCTGGGGCCAACGTCCTGACTTTC. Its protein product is CATKWGSLNSGANVLTF.

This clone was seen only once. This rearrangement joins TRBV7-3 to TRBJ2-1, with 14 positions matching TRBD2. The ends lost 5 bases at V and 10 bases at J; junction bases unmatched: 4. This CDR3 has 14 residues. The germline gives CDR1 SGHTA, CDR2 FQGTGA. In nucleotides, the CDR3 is TGTGCCAGCAGCCCAAGGACTAGCGGGGGGGAGCAGTTCTTC. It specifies CASSPRTSGGEQFF. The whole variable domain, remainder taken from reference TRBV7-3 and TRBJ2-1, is GAGVSQTPSNKVTEKGKYVELRCDPISGHTALYWYRQSLGQGPEFLIYFQGTGAADDSGLPNDRFFAVRPEGSVSTLKIQRTERGDSAVYLCASSPRTSGGEQFFGPGTRLTVL.

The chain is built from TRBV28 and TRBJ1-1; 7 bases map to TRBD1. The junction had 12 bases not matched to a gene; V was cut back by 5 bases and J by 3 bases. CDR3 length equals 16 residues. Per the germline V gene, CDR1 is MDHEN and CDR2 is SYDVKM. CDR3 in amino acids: CASSEPPDRDYTEAFF. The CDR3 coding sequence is TGTGCCAGCAGTGAACCCCCCGACAGGGACTACACTGAAGCTTTCTTT.

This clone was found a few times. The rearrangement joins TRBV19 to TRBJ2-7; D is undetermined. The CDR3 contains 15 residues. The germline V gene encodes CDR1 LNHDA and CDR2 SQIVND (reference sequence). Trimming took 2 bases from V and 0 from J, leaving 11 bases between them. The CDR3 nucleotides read TGTGCCAGTAGTATAACGAACGAAGGCTCCTACGAGCAGTACTTC. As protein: CASSITNEGSYEQYF.

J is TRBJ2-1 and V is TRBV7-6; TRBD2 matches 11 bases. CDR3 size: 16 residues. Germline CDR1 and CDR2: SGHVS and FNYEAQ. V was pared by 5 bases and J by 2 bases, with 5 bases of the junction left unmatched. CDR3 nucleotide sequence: TGTGCCAGCAGCCTTATTAGCGGGAGGGCCTACAATGAGCAGTTCTTC. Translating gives CASSLISGRAYNEQFF.

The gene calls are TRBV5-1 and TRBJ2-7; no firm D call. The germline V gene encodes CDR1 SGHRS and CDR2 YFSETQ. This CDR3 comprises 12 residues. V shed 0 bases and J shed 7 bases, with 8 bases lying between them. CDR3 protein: CASSLVGVEQYF. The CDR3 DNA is TGCGCCAGCAGCTTGGTCGGAGTGGAGCAGTACTTC. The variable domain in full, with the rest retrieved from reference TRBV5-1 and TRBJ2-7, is KAGVTQTPRYLIKTRGQQVTLSCSPISGHRSVSWYQQTPGQGLQFLFEYFSETQRNKGNFPGRFSGRQFSNSRSEMNVSTLELGDSALYLCASSLVGVEQYFGPGTRLTVT.

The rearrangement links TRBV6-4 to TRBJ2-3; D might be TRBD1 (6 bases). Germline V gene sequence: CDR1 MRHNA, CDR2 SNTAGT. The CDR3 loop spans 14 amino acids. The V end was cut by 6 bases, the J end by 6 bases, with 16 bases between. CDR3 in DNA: TGTGCCAGCAGCAGGACAGTTGGTGGGGATACGCAGTATTTT. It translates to CASSRTVGGDTQYF.

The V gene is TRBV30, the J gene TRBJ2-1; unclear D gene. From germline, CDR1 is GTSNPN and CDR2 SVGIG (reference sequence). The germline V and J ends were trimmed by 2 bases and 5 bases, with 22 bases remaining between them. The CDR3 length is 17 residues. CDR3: CAWSTFRMSPLDNEQFF. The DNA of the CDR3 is TGTGCCTGGAGTACGTTCCGGATGTCACCCCTGGACAATGAGCAGTTCTTC.

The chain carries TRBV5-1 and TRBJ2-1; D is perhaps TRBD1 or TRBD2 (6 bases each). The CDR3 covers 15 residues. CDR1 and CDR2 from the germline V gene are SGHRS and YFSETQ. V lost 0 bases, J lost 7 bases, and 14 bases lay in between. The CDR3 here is CASSLEGGSLNEQFF. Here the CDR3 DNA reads TGCGCCAGCAGCTTGGAGGGGGGATCTTTGAATGAGCAGTTCTTC.

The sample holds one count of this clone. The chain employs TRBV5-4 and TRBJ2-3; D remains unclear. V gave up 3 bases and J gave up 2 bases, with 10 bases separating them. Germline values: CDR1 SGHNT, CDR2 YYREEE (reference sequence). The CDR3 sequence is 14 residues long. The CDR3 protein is CASSWEVATDTQYF. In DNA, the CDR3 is TGTGCCAGCAGCTGGGAAGTGGCCACAGATACGCAGTATTTT.

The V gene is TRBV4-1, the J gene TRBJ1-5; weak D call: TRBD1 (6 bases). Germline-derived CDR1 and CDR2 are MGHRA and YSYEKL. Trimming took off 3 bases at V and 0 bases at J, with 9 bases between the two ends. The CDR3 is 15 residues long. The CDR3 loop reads CASSQGADSNQPQHF. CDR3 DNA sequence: TGCGCCAGCAGCCAGGGGGCAGATAGCAATCAGCCCCAGCATTTT.

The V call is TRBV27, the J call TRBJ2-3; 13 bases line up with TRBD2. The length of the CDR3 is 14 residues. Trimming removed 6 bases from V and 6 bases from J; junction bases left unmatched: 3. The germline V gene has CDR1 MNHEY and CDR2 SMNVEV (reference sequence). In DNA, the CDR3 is TGTGCCAGCAGAAAACTAGCGGGAGGGGATACGCAGTATTTT. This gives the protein CASRKLAGGDTQYF.

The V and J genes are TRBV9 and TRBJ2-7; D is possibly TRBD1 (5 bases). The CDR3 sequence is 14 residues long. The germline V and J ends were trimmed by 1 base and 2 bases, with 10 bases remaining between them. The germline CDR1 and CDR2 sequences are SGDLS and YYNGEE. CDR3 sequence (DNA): TGTGCCAGCAGCGTAAGTCAGGACACCTACGAGCAGTACTTC. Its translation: CASSVSQDTYEQYF.

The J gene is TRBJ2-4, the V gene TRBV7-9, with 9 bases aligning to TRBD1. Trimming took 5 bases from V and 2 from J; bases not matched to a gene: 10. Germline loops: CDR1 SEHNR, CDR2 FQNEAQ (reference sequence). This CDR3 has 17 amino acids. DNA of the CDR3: TGTGCCAGCAGCCAGGCCGGGACAGGGTATTCCAAAAACATTCAGTACTTC. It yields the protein CASSQAGTGYSKNIQYF. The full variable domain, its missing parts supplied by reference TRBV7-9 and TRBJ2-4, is DTGVSQNPRHKITKRGQNVTFRCDPISEHNRLYWYRQTLGQGPEFLTYFQNEAQLEKSRLLSDRFSAERPKGSFSTLEIQRTEQGDSAMYLCASSQAGTGYSKNIQYFGAGTRLSVL.

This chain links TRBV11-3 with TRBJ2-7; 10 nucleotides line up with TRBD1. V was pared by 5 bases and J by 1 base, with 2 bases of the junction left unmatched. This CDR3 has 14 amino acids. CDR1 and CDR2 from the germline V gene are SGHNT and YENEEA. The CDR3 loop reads CASSGQGESYEQYF. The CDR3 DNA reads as TGTGCCAGCAGCGGACAGGGGGAGTCCTACGAGCAGTACTTC.